The T cell receptor beta chain described here comes from a study of OX40 agonist ivuxolimab in advanced cancers. For the study in its entirety: Ivuxolimab, which targeted the costimulatory receptor OX40 (CD134), was an agonistic, fully human IgG2 monoclonal antibody. Intravenous ivuxolimab was administered to patients every 2 weeks at six dose levels: 0.01, 0.1, 0.3, 1.5, 3 and 10 mg/kg. Of the roughly 52 patients in dose escalation, some 20 had hepatocellular carcinoma, some 15 had melanoma, 9 had renal cell carcinoma and 9 had head and neck cancer. A male proportion of around 80% and a mean age of around 60 years, ranging from 23 to 79, were recorded for the dose-escalation cohort. Patients were allowed to have had prior anti-PD-1, anti-PD-L1 or anti-CTLA-4 therapy, and 40% of the dose-escalation patients had been treated with checkpoint inhibitors. Partial responses occurred in three dose-escalation patients: two with cutaneous melanoma and one with hepatocellular carcinoma. The purpose of peripheral TCRbeta sequencing was to test whether ivuxolimab changed TCR sequence diversity and led to clonal T-cell expansion. The monotherapy dose-escalation portion (N ≈ 55 patients) of the phase I ivuxolimab trial is reported in the paper. The research as a whole found: Partial responders in the 0.1-3.0 mg/kg groups had among the lowest normalized peripheral clonal expansion, especially among CD8+ T cells. Low levels of normalized T-cell clonal expansion were also shown by some nonresponding patients. At doses of 0.1 to 3.0 mg/kg, clonal expansion of both CD4+ and CD8+ T cells in blood was seen between baseline and week 6. After ivuxolimab, more expanded clones were found on average in CD8+ T cells than in CD4+ T cells. Antigen specificity was not determined for the clonally expanded peripheral T cells.

To sequence the TCRbeta CDR3 region, genomic DNA was isolated from the sorted cells. The immunoSEQ Assay was used to sequence the TCRbeta CDR3 regions. Held by TCRdb, this immuneACCESS table contains in-frame sequences only and omits some clones. Under half of the omission traces to an unresolved V gene where checked; the cause of the rest is unknown. This sample holds tens of thousands of clones; around 84% were observed only once. Less than 25% of the sample is in the top ten clones. In regard to this clone: Its antigen has not been determined. Base qualities are missing; no much larger clone stands one base away.

The trial excluded patients who had a history of autoimmune disease or were on systemic immunosuppression. Peripheral blood for TCR sequencing was drawn from every dose cohort at baseline, at cycle 4 day 1 and at cycle 7 day 1. Samples came from an open-label, multicenter, first-in-human phase I dose-escalation trial of ivuxolimab. Adults with locally advanced or metastatic head and neck squamous cell, hepatocellular, melanoma or renal cell carcinoma were enrolled in the trial. CD4+ and CD8+ T cells were sorted separately from peripheral blood before TCR sequencing. Material: CD4+ or CD8+ T cells sorted from blood, obtained in a trial of the OX40 agonist ivuxolimab. The TCR originated in an adult with an advanced solid tumor such as melanoma, head and neck, liver or kidney cancer.

CDR3 loop: CASRSGGRGAYNEQFF. In nucleotide form, the sequence is TGTGCCAGCAGATCTGGGGGCCGGGGGGCGTACAATGAGCAGTTCTTC. The chain employs TRBV11-1 and TRBJ2-1; TRBD2 might be the D gene, on 7 matching bases. At the junction V is shortened by 6 bases and J by 4 bases, with 19 bases in between. There are 16 amino acids in the CDR3, from cysteine to phenylalanine inclusive. CDR3 DNA only is kept here, 48 bases in frame from base 1. Based on the germline V gene (reference sequence), the CDR1 and CDR2 sequences are SGHAT and FQDESV.